This T cell receptor beta chain was identified in a study of T cell responses to AZD1222 COVID-19 vaccine. The table came from immunoSEQ multiplex PCR; TCRdb's copy has only in-frame clones and leaves some out. Seen here are some 150,000 clones, roughly nine tenths observed once, and the top ten hold around 3%. The CDR3 has 16 amino acids. The chain carries TRBV1 and TRBJ2-1; the table's D gene call, TRBD2, was not cross checked with the DNA. TRBV1 is an annotated pseudogene. Sequencing was performed on peripheral blood, taken on day 0 of AZD1222 vaccination. The sequence derives from an adult in good health. CDR3 sequence (DNA): TGCACCAGCAGCCAAGAGTCGACTAGCGGGGTAGAAGAGCAGTTCTTC. It translates to CTSSQESTSGVEEQFF.